This is a list of T cell receptor beta chains from one sample in a study of cytomegalovirus exposure and HLA in healthy donors. Here immunoSEQ multiplex PCR was the method, and the copy in TCRdb shows in-frame clones only, minus some. The sample has roughly 180,000 clones; roughly 78% are singletons. The sequenced sample was PBMCs. Receptor source: a woman between 45 and 65 years old in good health and CMV-seropositive. The CDR3 runs from the conserved cysteine through the conserved F or W. The D gene is left open where the match is weak. Part of the rows lack a size; the others show once, few, many or a class for expanded clones.

size: NA; V: TRBV19; J: TRBJ2-3; D: NA; length: 14; DNA: TGTGCCAGTAGTACCGGACAGAGCACAGATACGCAGTATTTT; CDR3: CASSTGQSTDTQYF
size: few; V: TRBV5-1; J: TRBJ2-5; D: NA; length: 13; DNA: TGCGCCAGCAGCTCGACAGGACAAGAGACCCAGTACTTC; CDR3: CASSSTGQETQYF
size: NA; V: TRBV15; J: TRBJ2-4; D: NA; length: 15; DNA: TGTGCCACCAGCAGAGATGAGTCCCTCAAAAACATTCAGTACTTC; CDR3: CATSRDESLKNIQYF
size: NA; V: TRBV27; J: TRBJ2-1; D: NA; length: 17; DNA: TGTGCCAGCACCCCCCTCCCCAGGGATTTTACCTACAATGAGCAGTTCTTC; CDR3: CASTPLPRDFTYNEQFF
size: NA; V: TRBV5-1; J: TRBJ1-5; D: NA; length: 15; DNA: TGCGCCAGCAGCCTGGGAGGCAGGGGCGGTCAGCCCCAGCATTTT; CDR3: CASSLGGRGGQPQHF
size: NA; V: TRBV5-6; J: TRBJ1-1; D: TRBD1; length: 15; DNA: TGTGCCAGCAGCCTTCCGGGACAGGCGAACACTGAAGCTTTCTTT; CDR3: CASSLPGQANTEAFF
size: NA; V: TRBV7-6; J: TRBJ2-5; D: NA; length: 13; DNA: TGTGCCAGCGGGAGCACGATCGTGCAGACCCAGTACTTC; CDR3: CASGSTIVQTQYF
size: NA; V: TRBV5-4; J: TRBJ1-2; D: TRBD1; length: 15; DNA: TGTGCCAGCAGCTTTCCACAGGGGTCTAACTATGGCTACACCTTC; CDR3: CASSFPQGSNYGYTF
size: NA; V: TRBV10-3; J: TRBJ2-3; D: TRBD2; length: 14; DNA: TGTGCCATCAAACGACTAGCCGACACAGATACGCAGTATTTT; CDR3: CAIKRLADTDTQYF
size: NA; V: TRBV2; J: TRBJ2-7; D: TRBD2; length: 18; DNA: TGTGCCAGCAGTGATGCGGGGGGGGGCCTCAAATCCTTCGAAGAGCAGTACTTC; CDR3: CASSDAGGGLKSFEEQYF
size: NA; V: TRBV18; J: TRBJ1-1; D: NA; length: 14; DNA: TGTGCCAGCTCACCGGAAGAGGCGAACACTGAAGCTTTCTTT; CDR3: CASSPEEANTEAFF
size: NA; V: TRBV7-9; J: TRBJ1-2; D: TRBD1; length: 13; DNA: TGTGCCAGTACTCGGGACAGTCGCTATGGCTACACCTTC; CDR3: CASTRDSRYGYTF
size: NA; V: TRBV29-1; J: TRBJ2-7; D: TRBD1; length: 13; DNA: TGCAGCGCTCGGGACAGGGGGGACTACGAGCAGTACTTC; CDR3: CSARDRGDYEQYF
size: NA; V: TRBV5-4; J: TRBJ1-4; D: TRBD1; length: 18; DNA: TGTGCCAGCAGCTCCCGGGACAGGGGGCGAAGAACTAATGAAAAACTGTTTTTT; CDR3: CASSSRDRGRRTNEKLFF
size: NA; V: TRBV21-1; J: TRBJ2-1; D: NA; length: 17; DNA: TGTGCCAGCAGCAACGTGTTAGCCGGGACTTTCCGTCTGGGGCAGTTCTTC; CDR3: CASSNVLAGTFRLGQFF
size: NA; V: TRBV10-3; J: TRBJ2-7; D: TRBD2; length: 14; DNA: TGTGCCGCCCGTAGCGGGATAAGCTCCTACGAGCAGTACTTC; CDR3: CAARSGISSYEQYF
size: NA; V: TRBV29-1; J: TRBJ1-1; D: NA; length: 12; DNA: TGCAGCGTCGATTACAGGGAGGGTGAAGCTTTCTTT; CDR3: CSVDYREGEAFF
size: few; V: TRBV6-5; J: TRBJ1-2; D: NA; length: 13; DNA: TGTGCCAGCAGTTACTCTGGAGGGTACGGCTACACCTTC; CDR3: CASSYSGGYGYTF